This T cell receptor (beta chain) came from a study of blood T cells in healthy people across ages. Study conclusions and caveats: Leaving the PBMCs unsorted stopped any conclusive comparison of naive versus antigen-experienced cells. TCR beta diversity, measured per million T cells, fell in a roughly linear way with age.

The germline V gene encodes CDR1 DFQATT and CDR2 SNEGSKA (reference sequence). The CDR3 covers 13 residues. V was shortened by 1 base and J by 2 bases, with 9 bases between the two germline ends. Next came a second PCR, run for roughly 6 to 11 cycles, which used a sample-barcoded 5' primer along with a J-beta primer mix. Using its own MiXCR run on the 5' RACE reads, TCRdb lists one record per CDR3 protein. The profile shows roughly 1,800,000 distinct CDR3 sequences, roughly 50% of them singletons. The study drew donors from healthy Caucasian individuals in Russia aged 6 to 90. On this clonotype: The antigen remains undetermined.

The clonotype comes from a woman in her 40s in good health. This chain links TRBV20-1 with TRBJ2-7; D gene unclear. Specimen: blood. The CDR3 reads CSARAAKAYEQYF. CDR3 nucleotide sequence: TGCAGTGCTAGAGCGGCTAAAGCCTACGAGCAGTACTTC.